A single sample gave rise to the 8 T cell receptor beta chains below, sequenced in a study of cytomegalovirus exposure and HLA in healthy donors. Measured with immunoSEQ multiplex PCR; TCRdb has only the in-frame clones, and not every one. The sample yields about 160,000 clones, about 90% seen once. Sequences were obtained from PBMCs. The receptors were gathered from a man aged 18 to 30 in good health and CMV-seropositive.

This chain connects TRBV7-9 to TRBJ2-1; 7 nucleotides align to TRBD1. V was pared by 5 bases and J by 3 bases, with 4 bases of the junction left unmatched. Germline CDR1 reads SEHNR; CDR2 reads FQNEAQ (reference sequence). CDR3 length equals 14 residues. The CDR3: CASSPDRDYNEQFF. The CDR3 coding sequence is TGTGCCAGCAGCCCCGACAGGGACTACAATGAGCAGTTCTTC.

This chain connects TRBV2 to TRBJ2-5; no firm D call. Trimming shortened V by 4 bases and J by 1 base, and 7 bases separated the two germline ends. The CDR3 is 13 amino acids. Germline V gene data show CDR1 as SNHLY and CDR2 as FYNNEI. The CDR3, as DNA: TGTGCCAGCAGTGTAGACTTCCAAGAGACCCAGTACTTC. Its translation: CASSVDFQETQYF.

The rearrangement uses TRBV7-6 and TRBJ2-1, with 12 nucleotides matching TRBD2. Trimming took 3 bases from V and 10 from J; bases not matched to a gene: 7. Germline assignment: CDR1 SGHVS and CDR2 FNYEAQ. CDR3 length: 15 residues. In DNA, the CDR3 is TGTGCCAGCAGCTTCCAGGGACTAGCGGGCCGAGAGCAGTTCTTC. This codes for CASSFQGLAGREQFF.

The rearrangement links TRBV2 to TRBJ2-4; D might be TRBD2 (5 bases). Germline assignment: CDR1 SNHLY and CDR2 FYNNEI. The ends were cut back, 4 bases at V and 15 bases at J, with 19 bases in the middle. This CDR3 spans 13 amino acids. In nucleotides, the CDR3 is TGTGCCAGCAGTGTAGGCCAGAGGGAAATTTCGTACTTC. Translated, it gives CASSVGQREISYF.

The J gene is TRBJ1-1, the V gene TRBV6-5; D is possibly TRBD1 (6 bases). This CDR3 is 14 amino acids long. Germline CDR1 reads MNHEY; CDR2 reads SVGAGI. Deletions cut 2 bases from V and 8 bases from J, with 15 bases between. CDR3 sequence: CASSYSGQRGEAFF. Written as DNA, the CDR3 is TGTGCCAGCAGTTACAGCGGACAGCGCGGGGAAGCTTTCTTT.

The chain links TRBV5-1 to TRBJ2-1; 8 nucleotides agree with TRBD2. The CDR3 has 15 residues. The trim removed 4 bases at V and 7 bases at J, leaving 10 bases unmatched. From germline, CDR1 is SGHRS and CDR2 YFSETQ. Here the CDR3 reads CASSRGLVEANEQFF. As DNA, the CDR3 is TGCGCCAGCAGCAGGGGACTAGTAGAGGCTAATGAGCAGTTCTTC.

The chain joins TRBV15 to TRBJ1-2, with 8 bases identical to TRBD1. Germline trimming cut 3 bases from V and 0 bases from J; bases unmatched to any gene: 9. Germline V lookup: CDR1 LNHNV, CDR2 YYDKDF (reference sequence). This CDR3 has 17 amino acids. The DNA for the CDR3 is TGTGCCACCAGCAGGGGATCTCTGGACAGGGCTAACTATGGCTACACCTTC. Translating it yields CATSRGSLDRANYGYTF.

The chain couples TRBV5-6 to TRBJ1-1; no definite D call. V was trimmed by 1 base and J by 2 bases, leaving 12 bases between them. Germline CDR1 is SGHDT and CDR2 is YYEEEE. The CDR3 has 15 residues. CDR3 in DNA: TGTGCCAGCAGCTTGTATTTCGCGGCTAACACTGAAGCTTTCTTT. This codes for CASSLYFAANTEAFF.